These 16 T cell receptor beta chains share one sample of origin, sequenced in a study of CD8+ T cells in alopecia areata. TCR sequencing used cDNA made by reverse transcription of extracted RNA. Profiled with immunoSEQ multiplex PCR; TCRdb holds only in-frame clones, not every one. The sample lists some 150,000 clones; roughly 64% were seen once. The sequencing here drew on CD4+ T cells sorted from blood, taken at week 0. These receptors were taken from a human donor with alopecia areata.

This clone occurred once. The CDR3 bases are TGCGCCAGCAGCCAAGAGGGAAGGGCGGATCAGCCCCAGCATTTT. It yields the protein CASSQEGRADQPQHF. The J gene is TRBJ1-5, the V gene TRBV4-3; no reliable D call. Trimming took off 0 bases at V and 5 bases at J, with 11 bases between the two ends. This CDR3 spans 15 amino acids. Germline V lookup: CDR1 LGHNA, CDR2 YSLEER.

This clone was detected only a few times. J is TRBJ2-7 and V is TRBV5-4; 7 bases line up with TRBD1. CDR1 and CDR2 from the germline V gene are SGHNT and YYREEE (reference sequence). Trimming at V came to 4 bases and at J to 3 bases, leaving 4 bases not matched to a gene. The CDR3 is 13 amino acids. The CDR3 spells CASSQGQLYEQYF. The CDR3 DNA follows: TGTGCCAGCAGCCAGGGACAGCTCTACGAGCAGTACTTC.

This clone was observed a few times. V is TRBV29-1 and J is TRBJ2-5; D remains unclear. The ends were cut back, 1 base at V and 4 bases at J, with 10 bases in the middle. The CDR3 has 13 amino acids. From germline, CDR1 is SQVTM and CDR2 ANQGSEA. The DNA of the CDR3 is TGCAGCGTTGAAGGACTTAAAGTAGAGACCCAGTACTTC. As protein: CSVEGLKVETQYF.

This clone appeared a few times. The chain uses TRBV15 and TRBJ2-7; D possibly uses TRBD1 or TRBD2 (6 bases each). With 5 bases removed from V and 4 bases from J, the gap between germline ends came to 15 bases. Germline V lookup: CDR1 LNHNV, CDR2 YYDKDF (reference sequence). The length of the CDR3 is 14 residues. The CDR3 region is CATSSRWGAYEQYF. The CDR3, as DNA: TGTGCCACCAGCTCCCGCTGGGGGGCTTACGAGCAGTACTTC. The whole variable domain, filled in from reference TRBV15 and TRBJ2-7, reads DAMVIQNPRYQVTQFGKPVTLSCSQTLNHNVMYWYQQKSSQAPKLLFHYYDKDFNNEADTPDNFQSRRPNTSFCFLDIRSPGLGDTAMYLCATSSRWGAYEQYFGPGTRLTVT.

This clone appeared a few times. The chain has TRBV9 and TRBJ2-5, with D possibly matching TRBD2 (5 bases). The CDR3 sequence is 15 residues long. Germline V lookup: CDR1 SGDLS, CDR2 YYNGEE. V lost 4 bases, J lost 0 bases, and 13 bases lay in between. The CDR3 is CASSPGSSYQETQYF. The DNA for the CDR3 is TGTGCCAGCAGCCCGGGATCCAGCTACCAAGAGACCCAGTACTTC.

V gene TRBV2 combines with J gene TRBJ2-4, with a tentative D call TRBD2 (7 bases). The CDR3 loop spans 14 amino acids. Germline lookup yields CDR1 SNHLY and CDR2 FYNNEI. Trimming pared 8 bases from V and 7 bases from J, leaving 18 bases between. CDR3 nucleotide sequence: TGTGCCAGCGGGGGGGCGGGGGCCCCGAACATTCAGTACTTC. Translated: CASGGAGAPNIQYF.

This chain uses TRBV29-1 with TRBJ2-1; 8 nucleotides align to TRBD1. Germline CDR1 is SQVTM and CDR2 is ANQGSEA. V lost 3 bases and J lost 11; bases outside the gene matches: 12. This CDR3 region has 14 residues. DNA for the CDR3: TGCAGCGTTGATGGGTCAGGGGGCCTAAATAAGCAGTTCTTC. It translates to CSVDGSGGLNKQFF.

The chain combines TRBV2 with TRBJ2-2; D is possibly TRBD1 (5 bases). The CDR3 consists of 12 residues. V lost 4 bases to trimming and J lost 7 bases, with 7 bases between them. Germline CDR1 is SNHLY and CDR2 is FYNNEI. CDR3 protein: CASSVRDGELFF. DNA of the CDR3: TGTGCCAGCAGTGTCAGGGACGGGGAGCTGTTTTTT.

The gene calls are TRBV23-1 and TRBJ1-5; D might be TRBD1 (6 bases). TRBV23-1 is noted as an ORF with a role that remains uncertain. CDR3 length: 15 residues. V was cut by 2 bases and J by 9 bases, with 17 bases left in between. CDR3 bases: TGCGCCAGCAGTCAAAATAGCAGGGGAAAAAGGCCCCAGCATTTT. Protein: CASSQNSRGKRPQHF.

Notes on this clone: One junction end does not reproduce the germline sequence, and a read error may be involved. The rearrangement joins TRBV7-7 to TRBJ2-5; perhaps D is TRBD1 or TRBD2 (5 bases each). Germline assignment: CDR1 SSHAT and CDR2 FNYEAQ (reference sequence). This CDR3 spans 13 amino acids. The chain's CDR3 is CASSTGLKGTQYF. Written as DNA, the CDR3 is TGTGCTAGCAGCACGGGGCTCAAAGGGACCCAGTACTTC.

This sequence joins TRBV10-3 and TRBJ1-1; no firm D call. The CDR3 is made up of 13 amino acids. Trimming cost V 4 bases and J 0 bases, with 6 bases left between them. The germline gives CDR1 ENHRY, CDR2 SYGVKD. CDR3 in DNA: TGTGCCATCAGTGTAAAGGTGAACACTGAAGCTTTCTTT. It encodes CAISVKVNTEAFF.

This clone was detected a few times. This chain joins TRBV21-1 and TRBJ1-2. TRBV21-1 is recorded as a pseudogene. This CDR3 has 13 amino acids. CDR3: CASSKGRTGGYTF. DNA for the CDR3: TGTGCCAGCAGCAAGGGCAGGACGGGAGGCTACACCTTC.

The chain couples TRBV9 to TRBJ1-2, with 8 bases aligning to TRBD1. V lost 4 bases, J lost 0 bases, and 11 bases stayed unmatched. Germline lookup yields CDR1 SGDLS and CDR2 YYNGEE. The CDR3 contains 17 residues. The CDR3 DNA reads as TGTGCCAGCAGCCCCGAACCGGGACAGGTCACTAACTATGGCTACACCTTC. Its protein is CASSPEPGQVTNYGYTF. The full variable domain, rest sourced from reference TRBV9 and TRBJ1-2, is DSGVTQTPKHLITATGQRVTLRCSPRSGDLSVYWYQQSLDQGLQFLIQYYNGEERAKGNILERFSAQQFPDLHSELNLSSLELGDSALYFCASSPEPGQVTNYGYTFGSGTRLTVV.

The chain couples TRBV5-6 to TRBJ2-1; D might be TRBD1 (5 bases). Trimming removed 2 bases at V and 10 bases at J, with 7 bases between. The CDR3 contains 11 residues. CDR1 is SGHDT and CDR2 is YYEEEE in the germline V gene. DNA for the CDR3: TGTGCCAGCAGCTTCGCAGGGGAGCAGTTCTTC. It translates to CASSFAGEQFF. Looking up the rest from reference TRBV5-6 and TRBJ2-1 gives the full variable domain: DAGVTQSPTHLIKTRGQQVTLRCSPKSGHDTVSWYQQALGQGPQFIFQYYEEEERQRGNFPDRFSGHQFPNYSSELNVNALLLGDSALYLCASSFAGEQFFGPGTRLTVL.

This clone was seen only a few times. The genes are TRBV5-6 and TRBJ2-2; D is perhaps TRBD1 (5 bases). The V and J ends lost 4 bases and 1 base respectively, with 11 bases between them. There are 15 residues in the CDR3. Looked up from germline, CDR1 is SGHDT and CDR2 is YYEEEE. This chain's CDR3 is CASSLQVLNTGELFF. The DNA for the CDR3 is TGTGCCAGCAGCCTACAGGTTTTGAACACCGGGGAGCTGTTTTTT. Full variable domain (remainder filled in from reference TRBV5-6 and TRBJ2-2): DAGVTQSPTHLIKTRGQQVTLRCSPKSGHDTVSWYQQALGQGPQFIFQYYEEEERQRGNFPDRFSGHQFPNYSSELNVNALLLGDSALYLCASSLQVLNTGELFFGEGSRLTVL.

The chain employs TRBV4-1 and TRBJ1-4; the D is unclear. The CDR3 length is 16 residues. Trimming took 3 bases from V and 5 from J, leaving 16 bases between them. Germline-derived CDR1 and CDR2 are MGHRA and YSYEKL. The CDR3 loop reads CASSHRWANQNEKLFF. CDR3 coding DNA: TGCGCCAGCAGCCATAGATGGGCGAACCAGAATGAAAAACTGTTTTTT.